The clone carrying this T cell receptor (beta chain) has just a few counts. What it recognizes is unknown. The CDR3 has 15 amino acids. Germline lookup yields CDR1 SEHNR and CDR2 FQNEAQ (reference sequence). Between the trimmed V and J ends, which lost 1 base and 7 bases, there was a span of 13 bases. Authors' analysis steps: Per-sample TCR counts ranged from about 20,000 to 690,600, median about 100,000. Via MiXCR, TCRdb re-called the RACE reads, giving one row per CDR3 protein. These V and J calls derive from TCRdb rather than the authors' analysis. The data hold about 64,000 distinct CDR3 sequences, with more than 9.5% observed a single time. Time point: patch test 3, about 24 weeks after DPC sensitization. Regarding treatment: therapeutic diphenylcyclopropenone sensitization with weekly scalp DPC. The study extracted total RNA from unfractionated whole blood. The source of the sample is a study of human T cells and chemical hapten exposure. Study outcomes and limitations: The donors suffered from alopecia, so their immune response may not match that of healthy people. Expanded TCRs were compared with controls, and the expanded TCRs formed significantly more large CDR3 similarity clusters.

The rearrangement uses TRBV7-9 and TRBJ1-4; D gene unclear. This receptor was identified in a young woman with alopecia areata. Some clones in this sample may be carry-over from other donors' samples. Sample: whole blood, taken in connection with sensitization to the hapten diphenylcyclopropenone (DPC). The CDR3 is CASSLGESRVEKLFF. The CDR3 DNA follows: TGTGCCAGCAGCTTAGGCGAATCGCGGGTTGAAAAACTGTTTTTT.